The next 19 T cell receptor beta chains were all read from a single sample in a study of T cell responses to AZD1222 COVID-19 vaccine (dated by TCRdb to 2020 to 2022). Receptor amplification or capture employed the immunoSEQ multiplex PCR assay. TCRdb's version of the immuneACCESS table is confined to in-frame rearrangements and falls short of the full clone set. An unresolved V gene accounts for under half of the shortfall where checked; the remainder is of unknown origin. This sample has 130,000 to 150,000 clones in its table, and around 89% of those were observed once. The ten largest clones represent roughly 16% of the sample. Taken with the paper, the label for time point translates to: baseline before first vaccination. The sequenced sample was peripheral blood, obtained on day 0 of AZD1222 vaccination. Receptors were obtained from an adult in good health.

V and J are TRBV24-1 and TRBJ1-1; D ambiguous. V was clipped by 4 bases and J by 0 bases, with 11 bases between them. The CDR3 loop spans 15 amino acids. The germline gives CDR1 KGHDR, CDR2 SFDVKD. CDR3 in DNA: TGTGCCACCAGTGACACTGCACCTTTGAACACTGAAGCTTTCTTT. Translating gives CATSDTAPLNTEAFF.

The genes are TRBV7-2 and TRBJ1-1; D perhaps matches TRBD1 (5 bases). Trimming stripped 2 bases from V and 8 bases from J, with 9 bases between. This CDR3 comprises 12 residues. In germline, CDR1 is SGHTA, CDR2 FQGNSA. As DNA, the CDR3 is TGTGCCAGCAGCTTAATAGGGACCGAAGCTTTCTTT. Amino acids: CASSLIGTEAFF.

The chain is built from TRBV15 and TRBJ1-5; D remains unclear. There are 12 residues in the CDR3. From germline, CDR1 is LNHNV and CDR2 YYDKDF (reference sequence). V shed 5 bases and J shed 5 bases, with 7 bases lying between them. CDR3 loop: CATSLWDQPQHF. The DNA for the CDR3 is TGTGCCACCAGCTTATGGGATCAGCCCCAGCATTTT.

In DNA, the CDR3 is TGTGCCAGCGGGACCCCCACAGCAGATACGCAGTATTTT. Protein sequence: CASGTPTADTQYF. The V call is TRBV5-6, the J call TRBJ2-3, with D perhaps matching TRBD1 or TRBD2 (5 bases each). Germline V gene data show CDR1 as SGHDT and CDR2 as YYEEEE. Trimming pared 7 bases from V and 4 bases from J, leaving 13 bases between. The CDR3 sequence is 13 residues long. Combining the CDR3 with reference TRBV5-6 and TRBJ2-3 gives the whole variable domain DAGVTQSPTHLIKTRGQQVTLRCSPKSGHDTVSWYQQALGQGPQFIFQYYEEEERQRGNFPDRFSGHQFPNYSSELNVNALLLGDSALYLCASGTPTADTQYFGPGTRLTVL.

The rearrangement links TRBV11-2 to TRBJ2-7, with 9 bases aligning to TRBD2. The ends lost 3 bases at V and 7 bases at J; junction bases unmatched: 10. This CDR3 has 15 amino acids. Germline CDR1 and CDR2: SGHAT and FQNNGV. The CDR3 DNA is TGTGCCAGCAGCTTGCTCGATAGCGGGGGTCGGGAGCAGTACTTC. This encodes CASSLLDSGGREQYF.

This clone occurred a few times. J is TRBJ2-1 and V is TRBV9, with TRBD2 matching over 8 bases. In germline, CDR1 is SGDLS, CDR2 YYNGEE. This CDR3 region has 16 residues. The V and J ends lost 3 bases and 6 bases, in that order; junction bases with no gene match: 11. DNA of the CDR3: TGTGCCAGCAGCGCCCTCCCGGGAGGGGGGGGCAATGAGCAGTTCTTC. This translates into CASSALPGGGGNEQFF.

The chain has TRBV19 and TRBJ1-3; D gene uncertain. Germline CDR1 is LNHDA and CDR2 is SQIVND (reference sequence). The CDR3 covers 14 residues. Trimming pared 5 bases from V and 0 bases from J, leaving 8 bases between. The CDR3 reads CASSVYSSGNTIYF. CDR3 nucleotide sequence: TGTGCCAGTAGTGTTTACAGCTCTGGAAACACCATATATTTT. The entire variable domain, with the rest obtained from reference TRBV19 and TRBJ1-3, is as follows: DGGITQSPKYLFRKEGQNVTLSCEQNLNHDAMYWYRQDPGQGLRLIYYSQIVNDFQKGDIAEGYSVSREKKESFPLTVTSAQKNPTAFYLCASSVYSSGNTIYFGEGSWLTVV.

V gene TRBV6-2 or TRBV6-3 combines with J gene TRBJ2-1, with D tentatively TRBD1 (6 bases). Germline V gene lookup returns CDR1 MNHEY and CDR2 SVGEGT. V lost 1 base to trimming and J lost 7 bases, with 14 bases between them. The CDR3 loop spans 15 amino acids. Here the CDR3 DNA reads TGTGCCAGCAGTTACTTTTCCCGAGGGGGAAATGAGCAGTTCTTC. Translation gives CASSYFSRGGNEQFF.

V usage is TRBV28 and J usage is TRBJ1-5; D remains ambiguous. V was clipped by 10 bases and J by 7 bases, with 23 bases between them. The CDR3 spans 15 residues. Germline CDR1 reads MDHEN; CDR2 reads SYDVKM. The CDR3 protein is CAIHPDQVRGQPQHF. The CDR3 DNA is TGTGCCATCCACCCCGACCAGGTCCGAGGACAGCCCCAGCATTTT.

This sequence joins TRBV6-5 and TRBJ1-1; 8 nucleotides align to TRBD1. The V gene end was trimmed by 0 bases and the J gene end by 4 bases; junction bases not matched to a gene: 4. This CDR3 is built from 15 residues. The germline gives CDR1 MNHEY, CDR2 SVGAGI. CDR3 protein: CASSYSSGGGTEAFF. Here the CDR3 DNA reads TGTGCCAGCAGTTACTCCTCAGGGGGCGGCACTGAAGCTTTCTTT.

CDR3 amino acids: CASSLGVGSTEAFF. As DNA, the CDR3 is TGTGCCAGCAGCTTGGGGGTGGGGAGCACTGAAGCTTTCTTT. The chain is built from TRBV5-4 and TRBJ1-1, with unresolved D. V was cut by 0 bases and J by 4 bases, with 10 bases left in between. Germline CDR1 and CDR2: SGHNT and YYREEE (reference sequence). The CDR3 contains 14 residues.

This CDR3 reads CASSFYTGMNTGELFF. The CDR3 DNA is TGTGCCAGCAGCTTTTATACGGGGATGAACACCGGGGAGCTGTTTTTT. J is TRBJ2-2 and V is TRBV5-4; the D gene is possibly TRBD2 (5 bases). Germline CDR1 is SGHNT and CDR2 is YYREEE (reference sequence). This CDR3 spans 16 amino acids. The V and J ends lost 2 bases and 1 base respectively, with 12 bases between them.

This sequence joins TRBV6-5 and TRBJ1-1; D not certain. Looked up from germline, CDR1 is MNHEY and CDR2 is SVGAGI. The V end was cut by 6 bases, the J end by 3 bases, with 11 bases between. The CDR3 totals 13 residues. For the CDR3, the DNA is TGTGCCAGCAGCCTCCAGAAGGACACTGAAGCTTTCTTT. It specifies CASSLQKDTEAFF.

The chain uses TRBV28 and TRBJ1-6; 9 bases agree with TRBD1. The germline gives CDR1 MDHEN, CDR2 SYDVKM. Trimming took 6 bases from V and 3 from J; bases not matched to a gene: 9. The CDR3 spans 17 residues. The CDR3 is CASSLTGGDDYNSPLHF. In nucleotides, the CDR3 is TGTGCCAGCAGCCTGACAGGGGGAGACGACTATAATTCACCCCTCCACTTT. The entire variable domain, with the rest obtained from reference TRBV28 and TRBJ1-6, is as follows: DVKVTQSSRYLVKRTGEKVFLECVQDMDHENMFWYRQDPGLGLRLIYFSYDVKMKEKGDIPEGYSVSREKKERFSLILESASTNQTSMYLCASSLTGGDDYNSPLHFGNGTRLTVT.

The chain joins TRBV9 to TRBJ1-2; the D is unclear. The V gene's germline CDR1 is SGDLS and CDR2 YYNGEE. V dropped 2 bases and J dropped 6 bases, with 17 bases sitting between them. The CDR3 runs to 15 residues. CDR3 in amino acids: CASSVDDEGINGYTF. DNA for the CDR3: TGTGCCAGCAGCGTTGACGATGAGGGAATAAATGGCTACACCTTC.

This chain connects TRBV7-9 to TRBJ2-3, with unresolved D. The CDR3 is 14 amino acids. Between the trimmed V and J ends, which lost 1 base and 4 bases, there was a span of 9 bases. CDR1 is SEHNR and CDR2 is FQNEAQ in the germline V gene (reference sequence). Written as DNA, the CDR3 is TGTGCCAGCAGCTTAGAGAAACGTTCAGATACGCAGTATTTT. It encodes CASSLEKRSDTQYF.

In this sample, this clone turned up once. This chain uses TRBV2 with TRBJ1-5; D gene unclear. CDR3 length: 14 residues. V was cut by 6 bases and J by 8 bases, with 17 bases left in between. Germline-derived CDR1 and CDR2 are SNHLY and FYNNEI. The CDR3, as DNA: TGTGCCAGCAGCGGACTCAGGAGGAAGGAGCCCCAGCATTTT. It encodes CASSGLRRKEPQHF. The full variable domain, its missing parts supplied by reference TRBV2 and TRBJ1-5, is EPEVTQTPSHQVTQMGQEVILRCVPISNHLYFYWYRQILGQKVEFLVSFYNNEISEKSEIFDDQFSVERPDGSNFTLKIRSTKLEDSAMYFCASSGLRRKEPQHFGDGTRLSIL.

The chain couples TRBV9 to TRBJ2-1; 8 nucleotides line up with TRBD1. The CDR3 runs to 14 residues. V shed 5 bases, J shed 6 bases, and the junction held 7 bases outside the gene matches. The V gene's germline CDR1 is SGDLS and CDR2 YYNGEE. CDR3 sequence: CASRDGQGGNEQFF. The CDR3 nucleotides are TGTGCCAGCAGGGACGGACAGGGAGGCAATGAGCAGTTCTTC.

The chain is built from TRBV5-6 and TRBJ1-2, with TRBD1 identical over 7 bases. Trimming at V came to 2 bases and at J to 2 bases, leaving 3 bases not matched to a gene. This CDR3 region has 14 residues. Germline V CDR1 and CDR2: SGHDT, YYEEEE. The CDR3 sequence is CASSFGGQNYGYTF. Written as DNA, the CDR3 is TGTGCCAGCAGCTTTGGGGGACAGAACTATGGCTACACCTTC.